These 13 T cell receptor beta chains were all obtained from the same sample, sequenced in a study of PD-L1 blockade in urothelial cancer. Libraries were prepared by immunoSEQ multiplex PCR; TCRdb keeps only in-frame clonotypes and omits some of them. The sample has some 48,000 clones, around 88% seen once. Sample time point: peripheral blood 6 weeks after treatment start. The sequencing used PBMCs, collected around atezolizumab (anti-PD-L1) treatment. These receptors originate from a man aged 60-69 years with urothelial cancer.

The gene calls are TRBV7-2 and TRBJ1-6; the D is unclear. Trimming shortened V by 1 base and J by 0 bases, and 7 bases separated the two germline ends. The CDR3 has 16 amino acids. Germline V gene data show CDR1 as SGHTA and CDR2 as FQGNSA. CDR3 sequence reads: CASSLGGSSYNSPLHF. In DNA form, the CDR3 reads TGTGCCAGCAGCTTAGGTGGGAGCTCCTATAATTCACCCCTCCACTTT.

The genes are TRBV11-3 and TRBJ2-7; 7 bases are shared with TRBD1. Germline V lookup: CDR1 SGHNT, CDR2 YENEEA. The V and J ends lost 4 bases and 6 bases, in that order; junction bases with no gene match: 9. The CDR3 runs 14 residues. The CDR3 spells CASSSTRTGTEQYF. The CDR3 nucleotides read TGTGCCAGCAGCTCAACACGGACAGGCACCGAGCAGTACTTC.

The V and J genes are TRBV5-8 and TRBJ1-1; TRBD1 is a possible D gene (5 bases). The germline V gene has CDR1 SGHTS and CDR2 YDEGEE. Trimming cost V 0 bases and J 5 bases, with 8 bases left between them. The CDR3 has 13 residues. CDR3 loop: CASSLEGWTEAFF. CDR3 nucleotide sequence: TGTGCCAGCAGCTTGGAGGGGTGGACTGAAGCTTTCTTT.

The V call is TRBV6-1, the J call TRBJ2-7; 7 bases align to TRBD1. The CDR3 totals 16 residues. Looked up from germline, CDR1 is MNHNS and CDR2 is SASEGT. V gave up 4 bases and J gave up 0 bases; unmatched junction bases: 9. CDR3 nucleotide sequence: TGTGCCAGCAGTGCCGGGACAGCCTCCTTCTCCTACGAGCAGTACTTC. Translating it yields CASSAGTASFSYEQYF.

The chain carries TRBV18 and TRBJ1-1; 7 nucleotides match TRBD1. With 2 bases clipped from V and 7 bases from J, the junction kept 7 bases outside the gene matches. Germline V gene sequence: CDR1 KGHSH, CDR2 LQKENI. The CDR3 sequence is 14 residues long. In DNA form, the CDR3 reads TGTGCCAGCTCACCAGGGGGGACAGAACTTGAAGCTTTCTTT. Protein: CASSPGGTELEAFF.

This rearrangement joins TRBV5-1 to TRBJ1-4; D is ambiguous. CDR1 is SGHRS and CDR2 is YFSETQ in the germline V gene. The CDR3 extends over 13 amino acids. Trimming shortened V by 3 bases and J by 5 bases, and 8 bases separated the two germline ends. CDR3 residues: CASSWASNEKLFF. Here the CDR3 DNA reads TGCGCCAGCAGCTGGGCCTCGAATGAAAAACTGTTTTTT.

The chain joins TRBV6-5 to TRBJ2-7; no definite D call. CDR3 length: 11 residues. The V end was cut by 6 bases, the J end by 3 bases, with 6 bases between. Germline assignment: CDR1 MNHEY and CDR2 SVGAGI. CDR3 in amino acids: CASSRHYEQYF. The DNA for the CDR3 is TGTGCCAGCAGCAGACACTACGAGCAGTACTTC.

The rearrangement links TRBV5-1 to TRBJ1-2; 8 bases are a match to TRBD1. Per germline, CDR1 SGHRS and CDR2 YFSETQ. V lost 0 bases to trimming and J lost 4 bases; unmatched junction nucleotides: 8. The CDR3 loop spans 16 amino acids. CDR3 sequence (DNA): TGCGCCAGCAGCTTGGATACTACAGGGGGAAGCTATGGCTACACCTTC. This encodes CASSLDTTGGSYGYTF.

V gene TRBV2 combines with J gene TRBJ1-6; a possible D gene is TRBD1 (6 bases). The germline gives CDR1 SNHLY, CDR2 FYNNEI. This CDR3 region has 14 residues. V was clipped by 5 bases and J by 4 bases, with 9 bases between them. CDR3 DNA sequence: TGTGCCAGCAGTACCGGGACATATAATTCACCCCTCCACTTT. As protein: CASSTGTYNSPLHF.

The chain has TRBV27 and TRBJ1-1; weak D call: TRBD1 (6 bases). CDR1 MNHEY and CDR2 SMNVEV come from the germline V gene (reference sequence). The CDR3 spans 13 residues. Trimming removed 0 bases from V and 6 bases from J, with 8 bases in between. DNA for the CDR3: TGTGCCAGCAGTTTATCGGGGGCCGCTGAAGCTTTCTTT. This translates into CASSLSGAAEAFF.

The chain couples TRBV4-1 to TRBJ1-1, with a weak D call TRBD1 (6 bases). Germline V gives CDR1 MGHRA, CDR2 YSYEKL. Trimming stripped 0 bases from V and 0 bases from J, with 20 bases between. This CDR3 contains 19 residues. CDR3 sequence reads: CASSQDLGGARLMNTEAFF. CDR3 sequence (DNA): TGCGCCAGCAGCCAAGATCTGGGGGGGGCGCGGTTGATGAACACTGAAGCTTTCTTT.

V is TRBV5-6 and J is TRBJ2-3, with 14 bases lining up with TRBD2. Per germline, CDR1 SGHDT and CDR2 YYEEEE. CDR3 length: 15 residues. The V and J ends lost 6 bases and 4 bases, in that order; junction bases with no gene match: 4. CDR3 in DNA: TGTGCCAGCATGACTAGCGGGGGGGCCCCAGATACGCAGTATTTT. Translation: CASMTSGGAPDTQYF.

The V gene is TRBV6-4, the J gene TRBJ1-5; 8 bases agree with TRBD1. The J segment lost 6 bases and the V segment lost 3 bases, leaving 7 bases of the junction unmatched. The germline V gene has CDR1 MRHNA and CDR2 SNTAGT. The CDR3 totals 15 residues. Written as DNA, the CDR3 is TGTGCCAGCAGTGAGACAGGGGCGCCGGGTCAGCCCCAGCATTTT. Its translation is CASSETGAPGQPQHF.